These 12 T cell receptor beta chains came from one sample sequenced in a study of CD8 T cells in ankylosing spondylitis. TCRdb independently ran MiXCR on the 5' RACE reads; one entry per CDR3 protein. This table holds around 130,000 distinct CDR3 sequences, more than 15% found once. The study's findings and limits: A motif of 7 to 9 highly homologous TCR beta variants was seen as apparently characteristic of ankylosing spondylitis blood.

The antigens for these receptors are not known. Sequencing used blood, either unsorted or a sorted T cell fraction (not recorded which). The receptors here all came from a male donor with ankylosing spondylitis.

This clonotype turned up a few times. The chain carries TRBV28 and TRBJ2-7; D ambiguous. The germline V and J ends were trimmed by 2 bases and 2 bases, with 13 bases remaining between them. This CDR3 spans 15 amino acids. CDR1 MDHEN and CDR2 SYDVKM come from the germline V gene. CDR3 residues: CASSLRAGSTYEQYF. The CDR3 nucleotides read TGTGCCAGCAGTTTACGCGCAGGTTCAACCTACGAGCAGTACTTC.

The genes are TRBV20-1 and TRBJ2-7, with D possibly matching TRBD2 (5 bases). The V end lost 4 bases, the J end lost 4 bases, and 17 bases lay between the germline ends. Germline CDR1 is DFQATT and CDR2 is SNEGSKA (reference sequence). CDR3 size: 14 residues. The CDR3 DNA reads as TGCAGTGCTACATTGGGAGCCAGCTCGTACGAGCAGTACTTC. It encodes CSATLGASSYEQYF.

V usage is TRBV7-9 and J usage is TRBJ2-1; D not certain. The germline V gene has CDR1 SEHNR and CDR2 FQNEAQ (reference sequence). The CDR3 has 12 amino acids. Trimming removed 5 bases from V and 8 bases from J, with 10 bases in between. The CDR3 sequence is CASSLSIDEQFF. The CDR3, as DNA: TGTGCCAGCAGCCTTAGTATCGATGAGCAGTTCTTC.

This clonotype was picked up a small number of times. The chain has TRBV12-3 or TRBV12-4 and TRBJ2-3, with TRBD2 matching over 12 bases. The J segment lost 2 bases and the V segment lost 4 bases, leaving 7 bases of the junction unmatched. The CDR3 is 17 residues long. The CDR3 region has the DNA TGTGCCAGCAGTTGGGTACTAGCGGGAGGCTCCACAGATACGCAGTATTTT. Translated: CASSWVLAGGSTDTQYF.

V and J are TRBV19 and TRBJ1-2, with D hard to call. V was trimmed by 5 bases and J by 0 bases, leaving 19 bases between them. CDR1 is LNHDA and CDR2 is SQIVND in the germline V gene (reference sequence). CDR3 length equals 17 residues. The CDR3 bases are TGTGCCAGTAGTTCCTCTCTGTTGGGCCCAGCTAACTATGGCTACACCTTC. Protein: CASSSSLLGPANYGYTF.

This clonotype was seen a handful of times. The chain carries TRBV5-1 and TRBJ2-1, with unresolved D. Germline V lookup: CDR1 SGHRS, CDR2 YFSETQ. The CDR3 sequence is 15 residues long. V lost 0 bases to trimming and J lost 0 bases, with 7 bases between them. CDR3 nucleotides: TGCGCCAGCAGCTTGGGGTTCCCCTCCTACAATGAGCAGTTCTTC. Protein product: CASSLGFPSYNEQFF.

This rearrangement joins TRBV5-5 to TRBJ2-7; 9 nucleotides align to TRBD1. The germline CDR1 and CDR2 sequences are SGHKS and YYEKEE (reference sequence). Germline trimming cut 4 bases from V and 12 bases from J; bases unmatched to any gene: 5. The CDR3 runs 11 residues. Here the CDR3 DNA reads TGTGCCAGCAGCCCAGGGACAGGGCTGTACTTC. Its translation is CASSPGTGLYF.

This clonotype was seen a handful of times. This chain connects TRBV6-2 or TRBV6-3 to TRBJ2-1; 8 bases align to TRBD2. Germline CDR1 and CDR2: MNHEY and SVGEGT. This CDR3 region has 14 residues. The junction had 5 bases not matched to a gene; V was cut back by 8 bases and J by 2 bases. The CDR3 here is CASGTSIAYNEQFF. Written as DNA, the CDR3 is TGTGCCAGCGGGACTAGTATCGCCTACAATGAGCAGTTCTTC.

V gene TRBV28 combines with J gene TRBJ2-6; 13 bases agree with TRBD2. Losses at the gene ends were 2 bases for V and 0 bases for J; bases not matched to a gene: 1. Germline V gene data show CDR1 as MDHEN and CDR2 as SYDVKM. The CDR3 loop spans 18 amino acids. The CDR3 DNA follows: TGTGCCAGCAGTTTAGGGACTAGCGGGGTCTCTGGGGCCAACGTCCTGACTTTC. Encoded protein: CASSLGTSGVSGANVLTF. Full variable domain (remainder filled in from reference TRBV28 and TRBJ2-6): DVKVTQSSRYLVKRTGEKVFLECVQDMDHENMFWYRQDPGLGLRLIYFSYDVKMKEKGDIPEGYSVSREKKERFSLILESASTNQTSMYLCASSLGTSGVSGANVLTFGAGSRLTVL.

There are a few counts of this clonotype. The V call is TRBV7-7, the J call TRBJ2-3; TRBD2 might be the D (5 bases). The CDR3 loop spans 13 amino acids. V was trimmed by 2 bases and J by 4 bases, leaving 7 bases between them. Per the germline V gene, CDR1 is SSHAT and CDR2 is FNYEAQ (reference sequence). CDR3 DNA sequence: TGTGCCAGCAGCTTAAAGGAGGCAGATACGCAGTATTTT. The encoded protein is CASSLKEADTQYF.

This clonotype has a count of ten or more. The CDR3 nucleotides are TGTGCCAGCAGCCTGGGACTAGCGGGAGGAACAGATACGCAGTATTTT. Amino acids: CASSLGLAGGTDTQYF. The J gene is TRBJ2-3, the V gene TRBV7-9; the match to TRBD2 covers 15 bases. CDR1 and CDR2 (germline): SEHNR, FQNEAQ (reference sequence). The CDR3 extends over 16 amino acids. Trimming at V came to 5 bases and at J to 3 bases, leaving 3 bases not matched to a gene.

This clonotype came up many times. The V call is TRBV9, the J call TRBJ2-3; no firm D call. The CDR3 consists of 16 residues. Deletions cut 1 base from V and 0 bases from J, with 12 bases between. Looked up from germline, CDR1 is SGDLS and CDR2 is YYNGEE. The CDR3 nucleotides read TGTGCCAGCAGCGTAATGGCCCCGCCAAGCACAGATACGCAGTATTTT. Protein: CASSVMAPPSTDTQYF.